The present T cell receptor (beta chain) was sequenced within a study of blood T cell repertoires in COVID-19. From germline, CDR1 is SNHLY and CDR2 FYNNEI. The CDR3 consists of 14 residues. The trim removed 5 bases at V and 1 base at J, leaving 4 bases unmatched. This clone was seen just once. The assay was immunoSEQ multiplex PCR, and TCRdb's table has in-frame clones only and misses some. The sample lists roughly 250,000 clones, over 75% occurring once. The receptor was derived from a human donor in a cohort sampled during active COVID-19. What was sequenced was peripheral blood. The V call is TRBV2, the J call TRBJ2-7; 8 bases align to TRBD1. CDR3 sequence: CASSSDRVSYEQYF. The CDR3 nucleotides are TGTGCCAGCAGTTCGGACAGGGTATCCTACGAGCAGTACTTC. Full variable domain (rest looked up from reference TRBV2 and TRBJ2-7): EPEVTQTPSHQVTQMGQEVILRCVPISNHLYFYWYRQILGQKVEFLVSFYNNEISEKSEIFDDQFSVERPDGSNFTLKIRSTKLEDSAMYFCASSSDRVSYEQYFGPGTRLTVT.